These 17 T cell receptor beta chains share one sample of origin, sequenced in a study of T cell repertoires in cytomegalovirus infection. TCRdb redid the calling of the reads with MiXCR, one entry per CDR3 protein. The data show about 740,000 distinct CDR3 sequences, under 40% seen once. Material for sequencing was PBMCs. The receptor source for this set is a human donor in good health (CMV status not recorded). Some clones in this sample may be carry-over from other donors' samples.

The chain couples TRBV7-9 to TRBJ2-1; 9 bases line up with TRBD2. Looked up from germline, CDR1 is SEHNR and CDR2 is FQNEAQ (reference sequence). The CDR3 contains 15 residues. V gave up 0 bases and J gave up 7 bases; unmatched junction bases: 4. The CDR3 loop is CASSLASGRLNEQFF. The CDR3 nucleotides are TGTGCCAGCAGCTTAGCCAGCGGGAGGTTGAATGAGCAGTTCTTC.

This clonotype appeared a single time. J is TRBJ2-5 and V is TRBV3-1; TRBD2 aligns across 8 bases. CDR3 length: 15 amino acids. With 4 bases clipped from V and 2 bases from J, the junction kept 6 bases outside the gene matches. Germline assignment: CDR1 LGHDT and CDR2 YNNKEL (reference sequence). CDR3 residues: CASSPFSGEQETQYF. The CDR3 DNA reads TGTGCCAGCAGCCCGTTTAGCGGGGAACAAGAGACCCAGTACTTC.

A few counts support this clonotype. The rearrangement links TRBV7-2 to TRBJ1-1, with a possible D match to TRBD1 (5 bases). This CDR3 comprises 14 residues. The V end was cut by 5 bases, the J end by 3 bases, with 13 bases between. The germline V gene encodes CDR1 SGHTA and CDR2 FQGNSA. This chain's CDR3 is CASSRMGPDTEAFF. In DNA form, the CDR3 reads TGTGCCAGCAGCCGTATGGGACCCGACACTGAAGCTTTCTTT. Full variable domain (rest looked up from reference TRBV7-2 and TRBJ1-1): GAGVSQSPSNKVTEKGKDVELRCDPISGHTALYWYRQSLGQGLEFLIYFQGNSAPDKSGLPSDRFSAERTGGSVSTLTIQRTQQEDSAVYLCASSRMGPDTEAFFGQGTRLTVV.

The gene calls are TRBV28 and TRBJ2-3; TRBD2 agrees at 16 bases. J was trimmed by 11 bases and V by 2 bases; bases with no gene match: 10. The length of the CDR3 is 17 residues. Germline V lookup: CDR1 MDHEN, CDR2 SYDVKM. The CDR3 coding sequence is TGTGCCAGCAGTTTAATTTCACTCGGGACTAGCGGGGGGGGGCAGTATTTT. It is translated as CASSLISLGTSGGGQYF.

The table lists this clonotype with a few counts. The chain has TRBV6-1 and TRBJ2-7; D gene uncertain. This CDR3 has 13 amino acids. Germline CDR1 is MNHNS and CDR2 is SASEGT. V was cut by 1 base and J by 6 bases, with 10 bases left in between. The CDR3: CASSEGLASEQYF. DNA of the CDR3: TGTGCCAGCAGTGAAGGGTTAGCATCCGAGCAGTACTTC.

This clonotype was seen a few times. This chain uses TRBV19 with TRBJ2-7; D is uncertain. In germline, CDR1 is LNHDA, CDR2 SQIVND (reference sequence). Trimming removed 4 bases from V and 0 bases from J, with 13 bases in between. The length of the CDR3 is 15 residues. The CDR3 bases are TGTGCCAGTAGTAGCGGACGCTCTAGCTCCTACGAGCAGTACTTC. As protein: CASSSGRSSSYEQYF.

This clonotype came up a few times. V gene TRBV7-2 combines with J gene TRBJ1-2; 7 positions agree with TRBD1. Germline assignment: CDR1 SGHTA and CDR2 FQGNSA. CDR3 length: 14 amino acids. With 8 bases clipped from V and 5 bases from J, the junction kept 11 bases outside the gene matches. The CDR3 loop is CASQGQGGDYGYTF. CDR3 DNA sequence: TGTGCCAGCCAGGGGCAGGGGGGGGATTATGGCTACACCTTC.

J is TRBJ1-1 and V is TRBV12-5; 9 positions agree with TRBD1. The junction had 11 bases not matched to a gene; V was cut back by 2 bases and J by 7 bases. The CDR3 has 16 amino acids. CDR1 and CDR2 from the germline V gene are LGHNT and FRNRAP. This chain's CDR3 is CASGLITGGAGGEAFF. The CDR3 DNA sequence: TGTGCTAGTGGTTTGATAACAGGGGGCGCAGGTGGTGAAGCTTTCTTT.

There are a few counts of this clonotype. V usage is TRBV10-3 and J usage is TRBJ1-1, with 8 bases identical to TRBD1. The length of the CDR3 is 16 residues. Germline CDR1 is ENHRY and CDR2 is SYGVKD. V gave up 8 bases and J gave up 4 bases; unmatched junction bases: 15. CDR3 sequence: CAIATPTGTGSTEAFF. The CDR3 bases are TGTGCCATCGCGACTCCCACCGGGACAGGTTCCACTGAAGCTTTCTTT.

V usage is TRBV28 and J usage is TRBJ2-7; D not certain. V was cut by 8 bases and J by 2 bases, with 13 bases left in between. CDR1 and CDR2 (germline): MDHEN, SYDVKM. The CDR3 is 13 residues long. CDR3 amino acids: CASGQTPPYEQYF. For the CDR3, the DNA is TGTGCCAGCGGCCAGACGCCGCCCTACGAGCAGTACTTC.

V is TRBV19 and J is TRBJ2-7, with 10 nucleotides matching TRBD1. Trimming cost V 6 bases and J 7 bases; bases outside gene matches: 12. The CDR3 consists of 15 residues. CDR1 and CDR2 from the germline V gene are LNHDA and SQIVND (reference sequence). The CDR3 loop is CASSLTGTGVGEQYF. CDR3 in DNA: TGTGCCAGTAGCCTCACCGGGACAGGGGTAGGAGAGCAGTACTTC.

The J gene is TRBJ2-2, the V gene TRBV6-1; 7 bases agree with TRBD1. V was pared by 5 bases and J by 4 bases, with 13 bases of the junction left unmatched. Germline CDR1 and CDR2: MNHNS and SASEGT. The CDR3 totals 17 residues. CDR3 bases: TGTGCCAGCAGTCTAACCTCCGGGACAGTGGCCACCGGGGAGCTGTTTTTT. This translates into CASSLTSGTVATGELFF.

The V and J genes are TRBV28 and TRBJ2-7, with D unclear. CDR1 and CDR2 from the germline V gene are MDHEN and SYDVKM. Trimming removed 6 bases from V and 0 bases from J, with 12 bases in between. This CDR3 has 14 residues. The CDR3 region is CASSPRVSSYEQYF. CDR3 in DNA: TGTGCCAGCAGCCCCCGGGTAAGCTCCTACGAGCAGTACTTC. Full variable domain (remainder filled in from reference TRBV28 and TRBJ2-7): DVKVTQSSRYLVKRTGEKVFLECVQDMDHENMFWYRQDPGLGLRLIYFSYDVKMKEKGDIPEGYSVSREKKERFSLILESASTNQTSMYLCASSPRVSSYEQYFGPGTRLTVT.

Turning to this clonotype: Since no conserved phenylalanine or tryptophan closes the CDR3, a read error is the likely cause. The rearrangement links TRBV7-2 to TRBJ1-3; D unclear. There are 12 residues in the CDR3. Germline V gene lookup returns CDR1 SGHTA and CDR2 FQGNSA. Trimming took 5 bases from V and 5 from J, leaving 7 bases between them. In nucleotides, the CDR3 is TGTGCCAGCAGCCTGACCAGAAACACCATATATTTG. Amino acid sequence: CASSLTRNTIYL.

The sample holds a few counts of this clonotype. DNA of the CDR3: TGTGCCAGCAGCAAACAGGGGGAGGGAAACACCATATATTTT. Translating it yields CASSKQGEGNTIYF. This chain joins TRBV7-2 and TRBJ1-3; TRBD1 matches 8 bases. The CDR3 contains 14 residues. V lost 5 bases, J lost 4 bases, and 4 bases stayed unmatched. From germline, CDR1 is SGHTA and CDR2 FQGNSA.

V gene TRBV6-2 or TRBV6-3 combines with J gene TRBJ2-6, with unresolved D. The germline gives CDR1 MNHEY, CDR2 SVGEGT. The CDR3 runs to 13 residues. Trimming took 9 bases from V and 3 from J, leaving 9 bases between them. The CDR3 sequence: CASSKVGANVLTF. The CDR3 nucleotides read TGTGCCAGTTCGAAAGTTGGGGCCAACGTCCTGACTTTC.

This clonotype occurred a few times. The chain employs TRBV6-1 and TRBJ2-5, with TRBD2 as a possible D gene (6 bases). Deletions cut 9 bases from V and 4 bases from J, with 15 bases between. The CDR3 totals 13 residues. From germline, CDR1 is MNHNS and CDR2 SASEGT. The CDR3 DNA reads as TGTGCCAGTAGGAGAGGGCGGGGAGAGACCCAGTACTTC. Its translation: CASRRGRGETQYF.